This is a list of T cell receptor beta chains from one sample in a study of shared clonotypes between healthy human individuals. Repertoires were generated with immunoSEQ multiplex PCR, while TCRdb's copy carries only in-frame clones and drops some. The sample consists of over 1.4 million clones, around 97% of them appearing once. The sample was naive CD4+ T cells sorted from blood. Receptors were obtained from a man aged 30-40 years in good health. Both conserved end residues are part of each CDR3. Each record gives: J gene, D gene, CDR3 length, V gene, clone size, CDR3 protein, CDR3 DNA. A D gene is named only where the DNA matches it firmly. A clone size is listed for some rows: how often the clone was seen (once, few, many), or a class if it is expanded.

>TRBJ1-1|-|12|TRBV2|-
CASSVMNTEAFF
TGTGCCAGTTCGGTCATGAACACTGAAGCTTTCTTT
>TRBJ2-3|-|11|TRBV11-2|-
CASSSTDTQYF
TGTGCCAGCAGCTCCACAGATACGCAGTATTTT
>TRBJ1-4|-|13|TRBV5-1|-
CASSTATNEKLFF
TGCGCCAGCAGCACGGCAACTAATGAAAAACTGTTTTTT
>TRBJ2-7|-|13|TRBV5-1|-
CASSVGRGYEQYF
TGCGCCAGCAGCGTCGGACGGGGCTACGAGCAGTACTTC
>TRBJ2-3|TRBD2|16|TRBV5-1|-
CASSLASSGRADTQYF
TGCGCCAGCAGCTTGGCTTCGAGCGGGAGGGCCGATACGCAGTATTTT
>TRBJ2-7|TRBD2|17|TRBV7-2|few
CASSLGSFGLAGGEQYF
TGTGCCAGCAGCTTAGGGTCTTTCGGACTAGCGGGAGGCGAGCAGTACTTC
>TRBJ1-2|TRBD1|17|TRBV11-2|-
CASSGYRGRKDNYGYTF
TGTGCCAGCAGCGGATACAGGGGGCGCAAGGATAACTATGGCTACACCTTC
>TRBJ2-1|TRBD2|14|TRBV27|-
CASSLKRGYNEQFF
TGTGCCAGCAGTTTAAAGCGGGGCTACAATGAGCAGTTCTTC
>TRBJ1-5|TRBD1|13|TRBV7-6|once
CASSLDRGQPQHF
TGTGCCAGCAGTTTGGACAGGGGTCAGCCCCAGCATTTT
>TRBJ1-2|-|17|TRBV9|once
CASSVDPVLEPPMASTF
TGTGCCAGCAGCGTAGATCCCGTATTAGAGCCTCCTATGGCTAGTACCTTC
>TRBJ2-1|-|14|TRBV7-9|once
CASSAGGAYNEQFF
TGTGCCAGCAGCGCCGGCGGGGCCTACAATGAGCAGTTCTTC
>TRBJ2-5|TRBD1|14|TRBV5-4|-
CASSSGTEQETQYF
TGTGCCAGCAGCTCGGGGACAGAGCAAGAGACCCAGTACTTC
>TRBJ2-5|TRBD2|15|TRBV10-2|-
CASSGAGDYQETQYF
TGCGCCAGCAGTGGAGCGGGAGACTACCAAGAGACCCAGTACTTC
>TRBJ2-3|-|15|TRBV19|-
CASSNLGVSTDTQYF
TGTGCCAGTAGCAACTTAGGGGTCTCCACAGATACGCAGTATTTT
>TRBJ2-7|TRBD1|13|TRBV2|-
CASRRDRAGEQYF
TGTGCCAGCAGACGGGACAGGGCGGGTGAGCAGTACTTC
>TRBJ1-1|-|16|TRBV5-6|-
CASSLVWQGLGTEAFF
TGTGCCAGCAGCTTGGTTTGGCAGGGGCTGGGCACTGAAGCTTTCTTT
>TRBJ2-7|TRBD1|15|TRBV4-3|-
CASSLGGQAFYEQYF
TGCGCCAGCAGCCTAGGGGGACAGGCCTTCTACGAGCAGTACTTC
>TRBJ2-2|TRBD2|15|TRBV19|-
CASSLLAGVSGELFF
TGTGCCAGTAGTTTACTAGCGGGAGTGTCTGGGGAGCTGTTTTTT
>TRBJ2-1|TRBD2|11|TRBV29-1|-
CSVERVAGQFF
TGCAGCGTTGAAAGGGTAGCGGGGCAGTTCTTC
>TRBJ2-5|-|13|TRBV5-5|-
CASSLEGLETQYF
TGTGCCAGCAGCTTGGAGGGCCTAGAGACCCAGTACTTC
>TRBJ1-1|-|14|TRBV5-1|once
CASSLYGGHTEAFF
TGCGCCAGCAGCTTGTACGGGGGACACACTGAAGCTTTCTTT
>TRBJ1-1|-|14|TRBV5-1|-
CASGVGQTNTEAFF
TGCGCCAGCGGGGTCGGTCAGACCAACACTGAAGCTTTCTTT
>TRBJ2-1|TRBD2|16|TRBV2|-
CASSPRRLADTNEQFF
TGTGCCAGCAGCCCCCGTCGGCTAGCGGACACGAATGAGCAGTTCTTC
>TRBJ1-1|-|14|TRBV7-9|-
CASSLVGLNTEAFF
TGTGCCAGCAGCTTAGTGGGCCTGAACACTGAAGCTTTCTTT
>TRBJ1-5|-|17|TRBV19|-
CASSNRIFPGGNQPQHF
TGTGCCAGTAGTAATCGGATCTTCCCTGGGGGTAATCAGCCCCAGCATTTT
>TRBJ1-1|-|12|TRBV29-1|few
CTDGGMNTEAFF
TGCACCGACGGGGGAATGAACACTGAAGCTTTCTTT
>TRBJ2-1|TRBD1|17|TRBV29-1|-
CSVDMFAGGSSYNEQFF
TGCAGCGTTGATATGTTTGCAGGGGGAAGCTCCTACAATGAGCAGTTCTTC
>TRBJ2-6|-|14|TRBV18|-
CASSRPSGANVLTF
TGTGCCAGCTCACGGCCCTCTGGGGCCAACGTCCTGACTTTC
>TRBJ2-1|-|16|TRBV27|-
CASSLSRFSSYNEQFF
TGTGCCAGCAGTTTATCGAGGTTTAGCTCCTACAATGAGCAGTTCTTC
>TRBJ2-3|-|14|TRBV10-1|-
CASSDDSSTDTQYF
TGCGCCAGCAGTGACGACAGTAGCACAGATACGCAGTATTTT
>TRBJ2-7|-|16|TRBV5-1|-
CASSLALGQLSYEQYF
TGCGCCAGCAGCTTGGCCCTCGGACAGCTAAGCTACGAGCAGTACTTC
>TRBJ2-2|TRBD2|17|TRBV5-1|once
CASSLDRGGTKNGELFF
TGCGCCAGCAGCTTGGACCGGGGAGGGACGAAGAACGGGGAGCTGTTTTTT
>TRBJ2-1|TRBD2|13|TRBV29-1|-
CSVGVLAGGEQFF
TGCAGCGTTGGTGTGCTAGCGGGAGGTGAGCAGTTCTTC
>TRBJ2-1|TRBD2|13|TRBV4-3|-
CASSPRGRDEQFF
TGCGCCAGCAGCCCGCGCGGGAGGGATGAGCAGTTCTTC
>TRBJ2-2|-|13|TRBV6-4|-
CASSPQDGGELFF
TGTGCCAGCAGTCCACAGGACGGCGGGGAGCTGTTTTTT
>TRBJ2-2|-|15|TRBV11-2|-
CASSLPFTLGGELFF
TGTGCCAGCAGCTTACCCTTCACGCTAGGCGGGGAGCTGTTTTTT
>TRBJ1-5|-|15|TRBV4-1|-
CASSPPPGRNQPQHF
TGCGCCAGCAGCCCCCCCCCAGGGAGGAATCAGCCCCAGCATTTT
>TRBJ2-1|-|13|TRBV14|-
CASSQDGNNEQFF
TGTGCCAGCAGCCAAGACGGGAACAATGAGCAGTTCTTC
>TRBJ2-2|-|15|TRBV9|-
CASSPQARFTGELFF
TGTGCCAGCAGCCCCCAAGCTCGGTTCACCGGGGAGCTGTTTTTT
>TRBJ1-2|-|15|TRBV7-6|-
CASSLVIMGTSGYTF
TGTGCCAGCAGCTTAGTTATAATGGGGACCTCTGGCTACACCTTC
>TRBJ1-2|-|12|TRBV7-2|-
CASSRTRAGYTF
TGTGCCAGCAGCCGGACCCGGGCTGGCTACACCTTC
>TRBJ1-1|TRBD1|16|TRBV28|-
CASSNRDRARDTEAFF
TGTGCCAGCTCTAACCGGGACAGGGCTCGTGACACTGAAGCTTTCTTT
>TRBJ1-1|-|14|TRBV25-1|-
CASSKDRRNTEAFF
TGTGCCAGCAGTAAAGACCGGCGAAACACTGAAGCTTTCTTT
>TRBJ1-1|-|15|TRBV7-9|-
CASSLSVGGGPEAFF
TGTGCCAGCAGCTTATCTGTAGGGGGAGGCCCTGAAGCTTTCTTT
>TRBJ2-7|-|14|TRBV6-1|-
CASIVRGSENEQYF
TGTGCCAGCATTGTCAGGGGTAGCGAGAACGAGCAGTACTTC
>TRBJ1-3|-|13|TRBV6-5|-
CASGYSTGDTIYF
TGTGCCAGCGGATATAGCACCGGGGACACCATATATTTT
>TRBJ2-4|-|17|TRBV28|-
CASSYPPGGLVKNIQYF
TGTGCCAGCAGTTACCCCCCGGGGGGCCTGGTCAAAAACATTCAGTACTTC